This is a list of T cell receptor beta chains from one sample in a study of early T cells in non-severe SARS-CoV-2 infection. TCRdb reanalysed the 5' RACE reads using MiXCR and keeps one entry per CDR3 protein. The sample lists about 99,000 distinct CDR3 sequences; 16% were seen once. The sequenced sample consisted of whole blood. The source of these receptors is an adult who was a healthcare worker with PCR-confirmed SARS-CoV-2 infection or an uninfected control (not recorded which). Both conserved end residues are part of each CDR3. D genes are given only for firm matches. Where a row states a size, it is once, few, many or the class of an expanded clone; other rows omit it.

d_gene	abundance	v_gene	j_gene	CDR3nt	CDR3aa
NA	few	TRBV24-1	TRBJ1-1	TGTGCCACCAGTGATGCCCGGGGTTTGGCTGAAGCTTTCTTT	CATSDARGLAEAFF
NA	NA	TRBV18	TRBJ1-2	TGTGCCAGCTCACCTCCGACGGGATATGGCTACACCTTC	CASSPPTGYGYTF
NA	many	TRBV11-2	TRBJ1-1	TGTGCCAGCAGCGTACAGGGTAACACTGAAGCTTTCTTT	CASSVQGNTEAFF
NA	few	TRBV6-1	TRBJ1-1	TGTGCCAGCAGTGAACAGGGCCTCCCGAACACTGAAGCTTTCTTT	CASSEQGLPNTEAFF
TRBD2	NA	TRBV20-1	TRBJ2-7	TGCAGTGCTAGTATCTGGACTAGCGGGGTCTACGAGCAGTACTTC	CSASIWTSGVYEQYF
NA	few	TRBV15	TRBJ1-5	TGTGCCACCAGCAGGTCCGGGACGATTAGCAATCAGCCCCAGCATTTT	CATSRSGTISNQPQHF
NA	NA	TRBV28	TRBJ2-5	TGTGCCAGCAGTTCTTTGGACAGAGACATCCAAGAGACCCAGTACTTC	CASSSLDRDIQETQYF
TRBD1	NA	TRBV27	TRBJ2-7	TGTGCCAGCAGTCCAAAGACAGGGCGCTACTTAACCTACGAGCAGTACTTC	CASSPKTGRYLTYEQYF
NA	few	TRBV6-2/TRBV6-3	TRBJ1-5	TGTGCCAGCAGACCAGGGAGCCCCCTCCATAGCAATCAGCCCCAGCATTTT	CASRPGSPLHSNQPQHF
TRBD1	few	TRBV12-3/TRBV12-4	TRBJ2-3	TGTGCCAGCAGTTTTGGGACAGGGGGCGATACGCAGTATTTT	CASSFGTGGDTQYF
NA	NA	TRBV11-3	TRBJ1-5	TGTGCCAGCAGCGAGGGGTCCAGGGACCAGCGTCAGCCCCAGCATTTT	CASSEGSRDQRQPQHF
NA	few	TRBV14	TRBJ1-1	TGTGCCAGCAGCCGAACAGGGCCCACTGAAGCTTTCTTT	CASSRTGPTEAFF
NA	many	TRBV6-1	TRBJ2-3	TGTGCCAGCAGGCCCGGACGGACCCTCACAGATACGCAGTATTTT	CASRPGRTLTDTQYF
NA	many	TRBV28	TRBJ1-6	TGTGCCAGCAGTGACCGGGACACCCACTTT	CASSDRDTHF
TRBD2	many	TRBV7-2	TRBJ2-7	TGTGCCAGCAGCTCCTCGGCTGCGGGAGGGTACGAGCAGTACTTC	CASSSSAAGGYEQYF
TRBD2	NA	TRBV6-5	TRBJ2-1	TGTGCCAGCAGTTTGGGGACTAGCGGGGCAGGTTTTTACAATGAGCAGTTCTTC	CASSLGTSGAGFYNEQFF
NA	NA	TRBV7-7	TRBJ2-3	TGTGCCAGCAGCCCAGAGGGGGGACCTACGCAGTATTTT	CASSPEGGPTQYF
NA	NA	TRBV20-1	TRBJ2-7	TGCAGTGCTCCCAGAGGGGGGTACGAGCAGTACTTC	CSAPRGGYEQYF
NA	NA	TRBV14	TRBJ2-1	TGTGCCAGCAGCCAAGATTTGTTTAGTCCTCCGTCCTACAATGAGCAGTTCTTC	CASSQDLFSPPSYNEQFF
NA	NA	TRBV7-9	TRBJ1-1	TGTGCCAGCAGCTTAGCCACAGGAGAAAAAGCTTTCTTT	CASSLATGEKAFF
NA	NA	TRBV20-1	TRBJ2-7	TGCAGTGCCTCGACCGGCCAGGGGTTCTACGAGCAGTACTTC	CSASTGQGFYEQYF
TRBD1	NA	TRBV12-3/TRBV12-4	TRBJ1-3	TGTGCCAGCAGGACAGGGTCTGGAAACACCATATATTTT	CASRTGSGNTIYF
NA	NA	TRBV4-3	TRBJ1-3	TGCGCCAGCAGCCAAAAAGGGCGAAACACCATATATTTT	CASSQKGRNTIYF
NA	NA	TRBV4-2	TRBJ1-6	TGTGCCAGCAGCCAAGACGTCGATAGGAGCTCCTATAATTCACCCCTCCACTTT	CASSQDVDRSSYNSPLHF
NA	few	TRBV19	TRBJ1-5	TGTGCCAGTAGTGGGGTGACGGAGGGGCATCAGCCCCAGCATTTT	CASSGVTEGHQPQHF
NA	few	TRBV25-1	TRBJ1-3	TGTGCCAGCAAAAGGGGAGACACCATATATTTT	CASKRGDTIYF
NA	many	TRBV18	TRBJ1-1	TGTGCCAGCTCACCTACCAGACCGAACACTGAAGCTTTCTTT	CASSPTRPNTEAFF
TRBD2	many	TRBV6-2/TRBV6-3	TRBJ2-3	TGTGCCAGCAGTCTCGGACTAGCGGGGGGGTCAGATACGCAGTATTTT	CASSLGLAGGSDTQYF
TRBD1	few	TRBV19	TRBJ1-5	TGTGCCGCGGGGACAGGGTCAGTACAGCCCCAGCATTTT	CAAGTGSVQPQHF
NA	NA	TRBV12-3/TRBV12-4	TRBJ1-6	TGTGCCAGCAGCATACAGAGCTATAATTCACCCCTCCACTTT	CASSIQSYNSPLHF
TRBD1	few	TRBV6-1	TRBJ2-7	TGTGCCAGCGTTGCGGGGACAGGGCCCTCCTACGAGCAGTACTTC	CASVAGTGPSYEQYF
NA	many	TRBV5-1	TRBJ2-7	TGCGCCAGCAGCTTGGTGGAGCCTTGGGGGGAGCAGTACTTC	CASSLVEPWGEQYF
NA	few	TRBV5-4	TRBJ2-5	TGTGCCAGCAGCTGGGACCTACTAGGGGAGACCCAGTACTTC	CASSWDLLGETQYF
NA	many	TRBV4-3	TRBJ2-3	TGCGCCAGCAGCCAAGAGCCTATCAGGTTCACAGATACGCAGTATTTT	CASSQEPIRFTDTQYF
NA	NA	TRBV6-4	TRBJ2-4	TGTGCCAGCAGTGTCGGACTAGTGGGTTCAGGGGTGAAAAACATTCAGTACTTC	CASSVGLVGSGVKNIQYF
NA	few	TRBV6-2/TRBV6-3	TRBJ1-5	TGTGCCAGCAGCCGCAGTTTTCTTAAGCCCCAGCATTTT	CASSRSFLKPQHF
TRBD1	many	TRBV6-5	TRBJ1-5	TGTGCCAGCAGTCAGCGACAGGGAGGGCAGCCCCAGCATTTT	CASSQRQGGQPQHF